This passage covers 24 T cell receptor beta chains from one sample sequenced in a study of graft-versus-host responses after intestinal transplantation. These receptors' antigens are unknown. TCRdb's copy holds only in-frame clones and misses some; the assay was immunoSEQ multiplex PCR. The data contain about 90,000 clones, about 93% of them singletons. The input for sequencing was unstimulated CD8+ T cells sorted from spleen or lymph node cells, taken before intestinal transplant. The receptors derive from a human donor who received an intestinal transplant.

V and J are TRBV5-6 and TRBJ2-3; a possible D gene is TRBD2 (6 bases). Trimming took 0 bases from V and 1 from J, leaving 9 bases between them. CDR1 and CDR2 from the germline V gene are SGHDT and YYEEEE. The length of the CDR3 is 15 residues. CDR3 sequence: CASSLAAGGTDTQYF. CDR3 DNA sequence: TGTGCCAGCAGCTTGGCAGCGGGCGGCACAGATACGCAGTATTTT.

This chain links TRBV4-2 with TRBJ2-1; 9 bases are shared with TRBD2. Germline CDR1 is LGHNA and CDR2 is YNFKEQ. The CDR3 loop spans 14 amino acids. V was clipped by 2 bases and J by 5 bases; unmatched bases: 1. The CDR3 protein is CASSQRTSDNEQFF. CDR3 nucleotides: TGTGCCAGCAGCCAAAGGACTAGCGACAATGAGCAGTTCTTC.

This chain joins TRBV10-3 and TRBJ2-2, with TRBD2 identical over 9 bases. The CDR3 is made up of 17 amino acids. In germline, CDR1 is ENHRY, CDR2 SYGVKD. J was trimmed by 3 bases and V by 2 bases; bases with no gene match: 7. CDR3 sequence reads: CAISESLAGEDTGELFF. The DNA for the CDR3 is TGTGCCATCAGTGAGAGTTTAGCGGGAGAGGACACCGGGGAGCTGTTTTTT.

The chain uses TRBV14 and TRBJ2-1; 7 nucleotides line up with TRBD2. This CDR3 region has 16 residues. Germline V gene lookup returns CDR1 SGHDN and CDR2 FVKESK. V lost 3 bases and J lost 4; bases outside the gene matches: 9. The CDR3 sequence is CASSQGPAGIYNEQFF. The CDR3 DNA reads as TGTGCCAGCAGCCAGGGCCCAGCGGGAATTTACAATGAGCAGTTCTTC.

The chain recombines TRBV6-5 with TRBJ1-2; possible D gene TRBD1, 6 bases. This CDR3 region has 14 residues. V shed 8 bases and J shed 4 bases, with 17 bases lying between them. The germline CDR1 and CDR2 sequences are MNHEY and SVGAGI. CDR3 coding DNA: TGTGCCAGCTCGATGATACAGGGCCTCTATGGCTACACCTTC. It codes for CASSMIQGLYGYTF.

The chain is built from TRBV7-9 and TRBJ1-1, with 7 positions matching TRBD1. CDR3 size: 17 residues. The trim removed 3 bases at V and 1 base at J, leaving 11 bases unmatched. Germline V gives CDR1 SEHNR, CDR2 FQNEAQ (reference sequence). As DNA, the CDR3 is TGTGCCAGCAGCTTGCTTAAGGGGGCAATTGAGAACACTGAAGCTTTCTTT. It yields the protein CASSLLKGAIENTEAFF.

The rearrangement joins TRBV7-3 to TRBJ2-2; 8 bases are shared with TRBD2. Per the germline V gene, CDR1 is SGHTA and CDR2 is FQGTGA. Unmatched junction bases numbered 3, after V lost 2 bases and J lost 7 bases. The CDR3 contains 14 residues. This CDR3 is CASSLDGGVGELFF. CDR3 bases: TGTGCCAGCAGCTTAGACGGGGGGGTCGGGGAGCTGTTTTTT. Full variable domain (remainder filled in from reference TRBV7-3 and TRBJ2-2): GAGVSQTPSNKVTEKGKYVELRCDPISGHTALYWYRQSLGQGPEFLIYFQGTGAADDSGLPNDRFFAVRPEGSVSTLKIQRTERGDSAVYLCASSLDGGVGELFFGEGSRLTVL.

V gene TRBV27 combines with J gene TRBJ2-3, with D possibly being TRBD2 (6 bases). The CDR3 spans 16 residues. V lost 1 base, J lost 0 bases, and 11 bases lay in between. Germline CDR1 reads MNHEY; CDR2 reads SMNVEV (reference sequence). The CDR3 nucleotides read TGTGCCAGCAGTTTATTTATCGGGACTAGCACAGATACGCAGTATTTT. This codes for CASSLFIGTSTDTQYF.

The DNA for the CDR3 is TGTGCCACCCGGGACAGAGATTCACCCCTCCACTTT. Protein sequence: CATRDRDSPLHF. The chain couples TRBV19 to TRBJ1-6; 7 positions match TRBD1. The germline gives CDR1 LNHDA, CDR2 SQIVND (reference sequence). V lost 10 bases and J lost 8; bases outside the gene matches: 5. The CDR3 contains 12 residues.

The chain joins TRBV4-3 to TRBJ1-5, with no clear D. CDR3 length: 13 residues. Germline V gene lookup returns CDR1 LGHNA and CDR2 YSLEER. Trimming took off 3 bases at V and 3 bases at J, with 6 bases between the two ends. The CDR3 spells CASSQGPNQPQHF. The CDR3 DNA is TGCGCCAGCAGCCAGGGCCCCAATCAGCCCCAGCATTTT.

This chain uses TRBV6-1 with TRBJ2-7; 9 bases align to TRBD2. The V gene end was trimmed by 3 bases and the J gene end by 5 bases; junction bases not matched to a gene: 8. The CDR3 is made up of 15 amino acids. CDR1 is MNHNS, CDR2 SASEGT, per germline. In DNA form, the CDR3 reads TGTGCCAGCAGTGATTGGCTAGCGGGAACCCACGAGCAGTACTTC. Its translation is CASSDWLAGTHEQYF.

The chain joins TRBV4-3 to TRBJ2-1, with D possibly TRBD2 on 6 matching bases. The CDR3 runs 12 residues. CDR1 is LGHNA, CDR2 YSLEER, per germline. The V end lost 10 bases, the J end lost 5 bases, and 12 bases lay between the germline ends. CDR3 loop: CAKGGEDNEQFF. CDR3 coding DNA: TGCGCCAAAGGCGGGGAGGACAATGAGCAGTTCTTC.

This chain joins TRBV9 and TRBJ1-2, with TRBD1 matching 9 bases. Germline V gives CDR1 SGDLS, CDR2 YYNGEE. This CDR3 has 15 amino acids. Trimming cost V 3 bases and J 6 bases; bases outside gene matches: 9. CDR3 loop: CASSATTTGGDGYTF. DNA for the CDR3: TGTGCCAGCAGCGCGACGACGACAGGGGGGGATGGCTACACCTTC.

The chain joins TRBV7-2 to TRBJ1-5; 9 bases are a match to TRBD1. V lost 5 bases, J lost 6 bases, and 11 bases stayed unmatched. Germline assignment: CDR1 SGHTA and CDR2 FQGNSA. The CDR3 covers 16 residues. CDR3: CASSAGGDRATQPQHF. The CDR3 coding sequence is TGTGCCAGCAGCGCCGGTGGGGACAGGGCGACTCAGCCCCAGCATTTT. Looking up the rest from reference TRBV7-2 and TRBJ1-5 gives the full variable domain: GAGVSQSPSNKVTEKGKDVELRCDPISGHTALYWYRQSLGQGLEFLIYFQGNSAPDKSGLPSDRFSAERTGGSVSTLTIQRTQQEDSAVYLCASSAGGDRATQPQHFGDGTRLSIL.

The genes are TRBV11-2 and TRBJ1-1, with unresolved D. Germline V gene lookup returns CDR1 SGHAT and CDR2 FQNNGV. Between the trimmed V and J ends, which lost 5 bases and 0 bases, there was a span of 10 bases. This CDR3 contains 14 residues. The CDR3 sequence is CASSPTVMNTEAFF. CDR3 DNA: TGTGCCAGCAGCCCAACAGTCATGAACACTGAAGCTTTCTTT.

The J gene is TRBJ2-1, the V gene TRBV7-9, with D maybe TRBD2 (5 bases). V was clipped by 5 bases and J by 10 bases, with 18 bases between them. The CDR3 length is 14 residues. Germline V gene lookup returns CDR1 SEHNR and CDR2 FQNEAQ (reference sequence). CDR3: CASSKQMGSGEQFF. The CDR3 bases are TGTGCCAGCAGCAAACAAATGGGGAGTGGGGAGCAGTTCTTC.

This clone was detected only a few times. CDR3 DNA sequence: TGTGCCAGTAGTATTTGGACAGTTGGTAATGAGCAGTTCTTC. Its translation is CASSIWTVGNEQFF. The V gene is TRBV19, the J gene TRBJ2-1, with D possibly TRBD1 on 6 matching bases. CDR3 length equals 14 residues. The V and J ends lost 3 bases and 7 bases respectively, with 13 bases between them. Germline assignment: CDR1 LNHDA and CDR2 SQIVND (reference sequence).

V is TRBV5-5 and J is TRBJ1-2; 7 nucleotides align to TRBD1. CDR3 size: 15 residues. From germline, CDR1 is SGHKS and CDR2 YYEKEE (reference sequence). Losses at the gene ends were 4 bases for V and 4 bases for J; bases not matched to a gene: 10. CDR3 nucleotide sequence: TGTGCCAGCAGCGGCGGGACAGCTAACTTCTATGGCTACACCTTC. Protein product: CASSGGTANFYGYTF.

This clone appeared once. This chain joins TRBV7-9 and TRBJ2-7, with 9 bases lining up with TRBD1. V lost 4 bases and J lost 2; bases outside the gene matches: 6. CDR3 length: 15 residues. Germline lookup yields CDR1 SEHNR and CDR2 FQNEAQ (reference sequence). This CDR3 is CASSYTGTGTYEQYF. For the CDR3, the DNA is TGTGCCAGCAGCTATACCGGGACAGGGACCTACGAGCAGTACTTC.

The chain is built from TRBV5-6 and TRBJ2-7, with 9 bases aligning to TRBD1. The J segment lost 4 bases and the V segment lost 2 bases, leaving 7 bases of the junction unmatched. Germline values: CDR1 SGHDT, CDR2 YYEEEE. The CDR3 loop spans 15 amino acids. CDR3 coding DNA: TGTGCCAGCAGCTTAGGACAGGGGTTATGGTACGAGCAGTACTTC. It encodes CASSLGQGLWYEQYF.

The CDR3, as DNA: TGCGCCAGCAGGGTGGGGGGTTCGCATAATGAAAAACTGTTTTTT. It is translated as CASRVGGSHNEKLFF. The rearrangement links TRBV10-1 to TRBJ1-4, with a tentative D call TRBD1 (5 bases). CDR1 and CDR2 (germline): WNHNN, SYGVQD (reference sequence). CDR3 size: 15 residues. The V end lost 6 bases, the J end lost 4 bases, and 15 bases lay between the germline ends.

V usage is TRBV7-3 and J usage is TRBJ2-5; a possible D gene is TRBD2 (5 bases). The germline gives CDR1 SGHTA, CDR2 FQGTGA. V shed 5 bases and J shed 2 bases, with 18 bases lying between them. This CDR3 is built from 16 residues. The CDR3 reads CASSPTGSGSQETQYF. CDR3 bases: TGTGCCAGCAGCCCGACCGGCTCTGGGAGTCAAGAGACCCAGTACTTC.

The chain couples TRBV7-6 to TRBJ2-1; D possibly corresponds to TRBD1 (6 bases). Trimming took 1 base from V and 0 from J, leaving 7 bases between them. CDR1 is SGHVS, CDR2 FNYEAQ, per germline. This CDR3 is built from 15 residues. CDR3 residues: CASSLGTASYNEQFF. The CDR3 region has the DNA TGTGCCAGCAGCTTAGGGACAGCCTCCTACAATGAGCAGTTCTTC.

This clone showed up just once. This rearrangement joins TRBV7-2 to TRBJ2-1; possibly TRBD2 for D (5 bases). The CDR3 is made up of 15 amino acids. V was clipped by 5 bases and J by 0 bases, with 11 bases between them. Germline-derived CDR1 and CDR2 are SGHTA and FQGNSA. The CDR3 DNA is TGTGCCAGCAGCCCCGAGGGAAGCTCCTACAATGAGCAGTTCTTC. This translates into CASSPEGSSYNEQFF.